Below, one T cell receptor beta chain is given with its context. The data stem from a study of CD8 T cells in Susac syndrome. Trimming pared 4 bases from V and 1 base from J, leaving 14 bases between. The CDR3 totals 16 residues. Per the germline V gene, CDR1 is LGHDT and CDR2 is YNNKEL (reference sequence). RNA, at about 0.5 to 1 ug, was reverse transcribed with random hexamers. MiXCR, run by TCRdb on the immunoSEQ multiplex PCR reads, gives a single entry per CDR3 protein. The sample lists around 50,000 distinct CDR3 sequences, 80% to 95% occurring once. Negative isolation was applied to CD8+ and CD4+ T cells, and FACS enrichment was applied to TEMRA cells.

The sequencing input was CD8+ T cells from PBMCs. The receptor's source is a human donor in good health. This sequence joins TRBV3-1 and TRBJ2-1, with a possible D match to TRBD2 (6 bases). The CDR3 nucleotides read TGTGCCAGCAGCCTCGATCTAGCGTCTTCCTACAATGAGCAGTTCTTC. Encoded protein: CASSLDLASSYNEQFF.